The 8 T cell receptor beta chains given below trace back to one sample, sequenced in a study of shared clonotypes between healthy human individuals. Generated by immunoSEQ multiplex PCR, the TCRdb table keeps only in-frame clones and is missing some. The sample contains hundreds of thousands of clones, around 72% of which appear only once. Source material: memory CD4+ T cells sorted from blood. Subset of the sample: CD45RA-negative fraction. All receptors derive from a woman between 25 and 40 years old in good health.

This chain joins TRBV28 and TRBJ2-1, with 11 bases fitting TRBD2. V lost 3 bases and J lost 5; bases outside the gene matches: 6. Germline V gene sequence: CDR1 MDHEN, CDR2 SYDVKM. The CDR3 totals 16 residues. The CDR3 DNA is TGTGCCAGCAGTTTCAATAGCGGGAGGGTTAACAATGAGCAGTTCTTC. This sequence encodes CASSFNSGRVNNEQFF.

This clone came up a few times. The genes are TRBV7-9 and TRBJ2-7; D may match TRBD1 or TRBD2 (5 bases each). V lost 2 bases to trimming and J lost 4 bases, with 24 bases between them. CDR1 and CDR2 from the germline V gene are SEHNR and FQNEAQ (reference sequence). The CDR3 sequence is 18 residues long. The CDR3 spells CASSLTLGQRGDAYEQYF. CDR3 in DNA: TGTGCCAGCAGCTTAACCCTCGGGCAGAGAGGGGATGCGTACGAGCAGTACTTC.

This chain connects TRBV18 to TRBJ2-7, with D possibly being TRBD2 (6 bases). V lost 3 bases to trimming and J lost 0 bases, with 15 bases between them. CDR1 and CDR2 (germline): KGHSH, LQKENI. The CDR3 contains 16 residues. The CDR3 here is CASSPRRLDDSYEQYF. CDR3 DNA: TGTGCCAGCTCACCCCGCCGACTAGATGACTCCTACGAGCAGTACTTC.

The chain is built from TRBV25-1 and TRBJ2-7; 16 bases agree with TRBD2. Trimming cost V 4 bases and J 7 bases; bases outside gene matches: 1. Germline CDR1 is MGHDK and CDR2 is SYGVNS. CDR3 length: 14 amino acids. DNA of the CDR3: TGTGCCAGCAGTGCGGGACTAGCGGGAGGGGAGCAGTACTTC. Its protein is CASSAGLAGGEQYF.

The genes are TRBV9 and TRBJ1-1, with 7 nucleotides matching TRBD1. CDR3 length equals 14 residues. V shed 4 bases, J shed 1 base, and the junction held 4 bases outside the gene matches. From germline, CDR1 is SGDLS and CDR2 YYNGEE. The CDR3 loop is CASSTRTGNTEAFF. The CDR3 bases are TGTGCCAGCAGCACGAGGACAGGGAACACTGAAGCTTTCTTT.

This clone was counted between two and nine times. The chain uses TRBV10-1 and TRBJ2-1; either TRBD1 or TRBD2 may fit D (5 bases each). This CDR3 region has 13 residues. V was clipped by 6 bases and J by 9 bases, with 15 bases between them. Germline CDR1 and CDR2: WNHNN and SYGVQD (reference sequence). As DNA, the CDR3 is TGCGCCAGCAGGGCAGGGACCCGCGGTGAGCAGTTCTTC. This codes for CASRAGTRGEQFF.

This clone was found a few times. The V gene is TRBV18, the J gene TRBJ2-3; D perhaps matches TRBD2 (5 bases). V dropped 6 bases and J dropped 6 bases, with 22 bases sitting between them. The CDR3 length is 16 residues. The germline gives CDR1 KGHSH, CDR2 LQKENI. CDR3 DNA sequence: TGTGCCAGCTCTCCTATGACTGGGAGAGCGCCGGATACGCAGTATTTT. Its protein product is CASSPMTGRAPDTQYF.

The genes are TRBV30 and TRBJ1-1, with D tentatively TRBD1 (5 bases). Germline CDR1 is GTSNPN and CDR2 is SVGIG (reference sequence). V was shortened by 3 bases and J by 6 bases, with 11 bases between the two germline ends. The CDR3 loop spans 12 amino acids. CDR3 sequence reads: CAWRRDLSEAFF. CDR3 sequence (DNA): TGTGCCTGGAGAAGGGACTTATCTGAAGCTTTCTTT.